This T cell receptor (beta chain) was observed in a study of Graves' ophthalmopathy and Graves' hyperthyroidism. Amplification of TCR beta CDR3 regions used RNA transcripts. In the first round, RT-PCR was carried out with HTBI primers, and a multiplex PCR formed the second round. Via MiXCR, TCRdb re-called the multiplex PCR reads, giving one row per CDR3 protein. The table lists about 220,000 distinct CDR3 sequences, 20% to 25% of them singletons, with 43% in the top ten. This clonotype was recorded at least ten times. The source is a woman aged 45-59 years with Graves' ophthalmopathy. Sequencing used peripheral blood.

CDR3 DNA: TGCAGTGCTAGACGGGAGGGGGCCGGGGAGCTGTTTTTT. This sequence encodes CSARREGAGELFF. This chain connects TRBV20-1 to TRBJ2-2; 8 bases are a match to TRBD2. This CDR3 is 13 amino acids long. Germline CDR1 is DFQATT and CDR2 is SNEGSKA (reference sequence). V gave up 2 bases and J gave up 6 bases; unmatched junction bases: 2.